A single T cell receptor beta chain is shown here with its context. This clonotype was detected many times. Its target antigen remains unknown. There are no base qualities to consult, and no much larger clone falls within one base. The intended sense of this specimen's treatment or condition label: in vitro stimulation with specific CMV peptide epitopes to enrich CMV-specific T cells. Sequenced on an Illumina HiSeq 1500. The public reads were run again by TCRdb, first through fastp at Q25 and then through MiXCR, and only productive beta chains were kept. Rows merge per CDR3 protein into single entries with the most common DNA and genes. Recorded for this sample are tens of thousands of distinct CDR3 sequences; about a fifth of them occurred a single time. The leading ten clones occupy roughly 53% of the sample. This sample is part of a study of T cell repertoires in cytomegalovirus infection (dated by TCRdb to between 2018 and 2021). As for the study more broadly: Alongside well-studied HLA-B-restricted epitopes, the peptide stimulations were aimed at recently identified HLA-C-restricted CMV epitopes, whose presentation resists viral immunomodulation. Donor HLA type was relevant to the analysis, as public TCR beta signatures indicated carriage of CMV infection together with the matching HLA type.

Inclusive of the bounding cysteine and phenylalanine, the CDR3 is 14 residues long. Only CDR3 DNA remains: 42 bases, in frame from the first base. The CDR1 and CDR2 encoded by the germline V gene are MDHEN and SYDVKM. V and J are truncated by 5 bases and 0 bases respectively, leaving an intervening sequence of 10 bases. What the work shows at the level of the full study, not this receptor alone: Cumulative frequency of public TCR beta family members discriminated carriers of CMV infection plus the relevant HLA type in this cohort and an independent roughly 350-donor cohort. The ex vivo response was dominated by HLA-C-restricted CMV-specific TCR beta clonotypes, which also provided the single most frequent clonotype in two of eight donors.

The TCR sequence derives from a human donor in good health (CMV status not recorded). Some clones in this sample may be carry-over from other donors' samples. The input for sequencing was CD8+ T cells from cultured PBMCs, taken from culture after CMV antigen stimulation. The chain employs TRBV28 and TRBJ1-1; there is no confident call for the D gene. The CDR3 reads CASSPWFMNTEAFF. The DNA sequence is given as TGTGCCAGCAGTCCCTGGTTCATGAACACTGAAGCTTTCTTT.